The present TCR beta chain was sequenced within a study of blood T cell repertoires in COVID-19. The CDR3 runs to 13 residues. Germline assignment: CDR1 SGDLS and CDR2 YYNGEE. Trimming took off 2 bases at V and 1 base at J, with 6 bases between the two ends. TCRdb's table, derived via immunoSEQ multiplex PCR, lists solely in-frame clones and lacks some. The table includes about 380,000 clones, approximately 89% detected once. As regards this clone: The sample holds other DNA sequences that translate to the same CDR3.

This TCR was recovered from a man aged 25-45 years who had recovered from COVID-19. The V gene is TRBV9, the J gene TRBJ1-1; weak D call: TRBD1 (5 bases). Material for sequencing was PBMCs or T cells enriched from blood (not recorded which). The CDR3 DNA reads TGTGCCAGCAGCGTCACAGGGAACACTGAAGCTTTCTTT. It yields the protein CASSVTGNTEAFF. The entire variable domain, with the rest obtained from reference TRBV9 and TRBJ1-1, is as follows: DSGVTQTPKHLITATGQRVTLRCSPRSGDLSVYWYQQSLDQGLQFLIQYYNGEERAKGNILERFSAQQFPDLHSELNLSSLELGDSALYFCASSVTGNTEAFFGQGTRLTVV.